What follows describes a single T cell receptor beta chain. What this receptor recognizes is not known. No base-level quality is on record; no much larger clone is a single base apart. The data stem from a study of post-analysis software for immune sequencing data (dated by TCRdb to 2015 to 2017). About the investigation overall: Recorded disease courses included relapsing-remitting, secondary progressive and progressive-relapsing multiple sclerosis, with some patients lacking subtype annotation. The patient repertoires were set against 10 or so previously published healthy control repertoires from donors whose ages ranged from roughly 6 to 26 years. A subset of samples was prepared in parallel using single-end sample barcoding, then pooled and co-amplified after Illumina adapter ligation. Paper-wide results and their limitations: The multiple sclerosis patient group was slightly younger than the control group. Multiple sclerosis patients had significantly lower normalized Chao1 diversity than controls, a result that suggests substantial peripheral T-cell clonal expansion. Direct clustering with F measure showed strong co-clustering of samples prepared in the same batch, prompting a batch-effect correction.

The library was generated by PCR. Sequencing used an Illumina HiSeq 2500. To reduce PCR and sequencing biases, unique molecular identifiers were built into the TCR beta cDNA libraries. Roughly 500,000 cDNA molecules were obtained per 1 to 10 million input T cells, so each molecule approximated one T cell. The same protocol used for the earlier healthy control dataset was applied to prepare and sequence the patient libraries. Samples belonging to the same batch were prepared together, multiplexed and sequenced on a shared HiSeq lane. Processing in the source paper ran as follows. MIGEC handled the raw barcoded reads, throwing out single-read molecular identifier groups before consensus assembly and CDR3 extraction. VDJtools was used for post-analysis of the clonotype tables, and diversity was normalized by down-sampling every dataset to the size of the smallest sample. To correct batch-related cross-sample contamination, repertoire overlap clustering matched CDR3 amino acid sequences but not nucleotide sequences. Clones were called with MiXCR by TCRdb after fastp trimmed the public reads at Q25, and only in-frame beta chains were retained. Each record represents a unique CDR3 protein, reported with the most common genes and DNA among its rows. These V and J calls rely on TCRdb rather than the paper's analysis. The sample table records hundreds of thousands of distinct CDR3 sequences; about 60% of these occur just once. The ten largest clones add up to roughly 12% of the sample.

TCR beta repertoires were profiled from peripheral blood of 13 young patients with multiple sclerosis to demonstrate the VDJtools post-analysis software. The patients with multiple sclerosis were children and adolescents between about 6 and 17 years of age. The clonotype was recovered from a girl aged 2-10 years with multiple sclerosis. What was sequenced was blood.

This receptor has the CDR3 CASSSPPTGYGYTF. The sequence in DNA is TGTGCCAGCAGCTCCCCACCCACTGGGTATGGCTACACCTTC. The V gene is TRBV7-9 and the J gene is TRBJ1-2; the D gene cannot be named for sure. Per the germline V gene (reference sequence), SEHNR is the CDR1 and FQNEAQ is the CDR2. Cut back by 4 bases and 5 bases, the V and J ends lie 14 bases apart. From the cysteine up to the phenylalanine, the CDR3 has a length of 14 residues. Solely the CDR3 DNA is kept, with 42 bases framed from the first base.